This TCR beta chain comes out of a study of blood T cell repertoires in COVID-19. About the study: Italy, Spain and the United States were the sources of the convalescent and acute COVID-19 samples. In each case, the material was cDNA or gDNA derived from T cells, B-cell-depleted T cells, or PBMCs.

In the original processing: By means of reference gene primer amplification, nucleated cell counts were estimated. Sequenced by immunoSEQ multiplex PCR; TCRdb stores in-frame clones only, minus some. For V, J and clone size, that table is used; D and trimming come from the DNA. The sample includes roughly 120,000 clones, roughly 84% seen only once; the top ten take about 3.9%. Germline lookup yields CDR1 ENHRY and CDR2 SYGVKD. Trimming at V came to 11 bases and at J to 3 bases, leaving 10 bases not matched to a gene. The length of the CDR3 is 13 residues. Only one count was recorded for this clone. The sample comprised peripheral blood. This TCR was sampled from a man aged 60 to 69 with acute or convalescent COVID-19. The chain carries TRBV10-3 and TRBJ2-7; 7 bases fit TRBD1. This CDR3 reads CAVEGQDRYEQYF. The DNA of the CDR3 is TGTGCCGTAGAAGGACAGGACCGCTACGAGCAGTACTTC.